This TCR beta chain was identified in a study of shared clonotypes between healthy human individuals (dated by TCRdb to about 2020). For the wider study: The cohort comprised two women and a few men aged 18 to 49 years. For each donor, CD4 naive and CD4 memory were each run on three plates, CD8 naive on two plates, and CD8 memory on one plate. To estimate repertoire size and how much clonotype sharing occurs between individuals, the study deeply sequenced the blood TCR repertoires of several healthy adults. Libraries were prepared and TCR repertoires were sequenced by different laboratories using diverse techniques, in order to increase sequencing depth and limit assay-specific biases. Per donor, leukapheresis produced somewhere between about 0.9 and 9.5 billion PBMCs. Overall study outcomes, separate from this receptor: Pairwise subsampling indicated that sequencing depth was expected to affect the degree of clonotype sharing among donors. Across a few donors, about 5% of naive CD4, roughly 3.5% of naive CD8, around 2.5% of memory CD4, and approximately 0.4% of memory CD8 clonotypes were shared. Larger estimated clonotype richness was generally found for naive subsets than for memory subsets. Even with the large sequencing depth, rarefaction of the sorted-subset datasets indicated that sequencing was incomplete. Because the study included only a small number of donors, the genetic and exposure-history diversity represented was limited. Only blood was sampled, and tissue TCR repertoires likely differ from those in blood. Compared with non-shared clonotypes, clonotypes shared by all four sorted-subset donors had higher generation probabilities.

V lost 3 bases and J lost 2 bases; the stretch between them is 23 bases long. For CDR1 and CDR2, the germline V gene lists MDHEN and SYDVKM. The CDR3 measures 19 amino acids from cysteine to phenylalanine. The only DNA kept is the CDR3, 57 bases in frame from the first base. The donors were healthy, HIV-negative adults who had no recently reported acute infections or vaccinations. All donors were Caucasian adults living in Nashville, Tennessee, USA. CD4+ T cells were enriched by magnetic negative selection, after which naive cells were positively selected on CD45RA and the negative fraction was taken as the memory subset. Blood was collected by leukapheresis, and PBMCs were isolated by Ficoll-Histopaque density gradient centrifugation and then cryopreserved in liquid nitrogen vapor phase. Analytical flow cytometry was used to check the purity and quantity of each magnetically sorted T cell population. Genomic DNA was isolated from every sorted fraction and measured by UV absorbance on a Nanodrop 2000c.

On this clone itself: No antigen is known for it. It has no much larger one-base neighbor in the sample; base qualities were not kept.

Using the deep immunoSEQ assay, TCR CDR3 regions were amplified from genomic DNA by multiplex PCR. Genomic DNA extracted from each cell subset was distributed evenly over all wells of several immunoSEQ 96-well plates, and each plate served as one replicate. For sorted subsets, about 210 ng of genomic DNA, equivalent to around 29,000 T cell genomes, went into each replicate PCR. The purified libraries were quantified using a Qubit 3.0 fluorometer, sized with a Bioanalyzer 2100, and then quantified again using the KAPA Library Quantification kit. Every immunoSEQ 96-well plate was sequenced on a dedicated single-read 150-cycle Illumina NextSeq 550 flow cell. The study's own analysis went as follows. The immunoSEQ output contained only junctional sequences without quality scores, so filtering could not match that applied to full-length reads. Sequences were annotated with PyIR, a Python wrapper for IgBLAST v1.9, and V/J genes and CDR3 were assigned using IMGT germline references. Reads were removed for weak V/J assignments (E-value above 1e-6), missing CDR3, stop codons, out-of-frame junctions, or ambiguous translated residues. V3J clonotypes were defined as sequences sharing an identical inferred V gene, J gene, and CDR3 amino acid sequence. Percentage overlap between repertoires was calculated by dividing the number of shared unique clonotypes by the size of the smaller repertoire. Richness of each repertoire was evaluated using RTK rarefaction, the Chao1 estimator, and Recon v2.1 estimates of unobserved clonotypes. For all TCRbeta clonotypes obtained by the gDNA method from a handful of donors, generation probabilities were computed with OLGA. TCRdb mirrors the immuneACCESS table, restricted to in-frame sequences. Some clones are absent from its copies; in checked studies, under half trace to an unresolved V gene, and the reason for the others is unknown. Clone size and V and J calls were adopted from that table, with D and trimming inferred from the DNA. Counted in this sample were 2.3 million or so clones; approximately 95% of them appeared once. The ten top clones hold under 0.45% of the sample.

The TCR sequence derives from a man between 18 and 29 years old in good health. Some clones in this sample may be carry-over from other donors' samples. Recombination joined TRBV28 with TRBJ2-1; the D gene cannot be named for sure. What was sequenced was naive CD4+ T cells from PBMCs. The cell subset or site label of this sample denotes: CD45RA+ positively selected. The DNA sequence follows: TGTGCCAGCAGTTTTCGGTGGGGTCTTCCTCTAAGCGCCTACAATGAGCAGTTCTTC. Its translation is CASSFRWGLPLSAYNEQFF.